This T cell receptor (beta chain) was recovered during a study of blood T cell repertoires in COVID-19 (TCRdb year 2020). Regarding the study in general: The collaborator samples originated in the United States, Italy and Spain and spanned the acute and convalescent phases of COVID-19. The material from the prospective study consisted of cDNA or gDNA derived from T cells, B-cell-depleted T cells, or PBMCs. Subjects who had been exposed to COVID-19, were actively infected with it, or had recovered from it provided the deeply sampled blood TCRbeta repertoires that made up the dataset. The repertoires were released in a freely available public database meant as a resource for research on the immune response to SARS-CoV-2. Samples came from the ongoing ImmuneRACE study (first 160 participants) plus 1,254 subjects from 6 global collaborators. The sample metadata nearly always contained a de-identified subject ID, COVID-19 status, age in years and sex. Where available, HLA class I and class II types were taken from metadata supplied by the sample provider and were not determined by assay-based typing. General findings and caveats noted by the study authors: The quantity of clinical and demographic metadata differed by source and by participant and was supplied without curation.

One collaborating source in Seattle enrolled patients during active infection and followed them longitudinally through the course of disease. The collaborating institutions used their own protocols to collect whole blood in K2EDTA tubes. For TCRbeta analysis, collaborators shipped samples in one of three forms: frozen whole blood, isolated PBMCs, or DNA extracted from either of those sample types. Via the germline V gene (reference sequence), CDR1 is LGHDT and CDR2 YNNKEL. The CDR3 goes from the cysteine to the phenylalanine over 13 residues. The entry retains the CDR3 DNA only, 39 bases that are in frame from base 1. Relative to germline, V is 5 bases shorter and J is 7 bases shorter, with 11 bases between their ends. With regard to this clone: What antigen it recognizes has not been identified. No much larger clonotype is one base removed from it; base qualities were not supplied.

The immunoSEQ Assay, a bias-controlled multiplex PCR, was used to amplify TCRbeta CDR3 regions from genomic DNA. Under the source paper's analysis protocol: The number of nucleated cells in each sample was estimated from the amplification of reference gene primers within the assay. Sequence reads were collapsed and filtered to measure the absolute abundance of every unique TCRbeta CDR3 rearrangement. For each sample, productive Simpson clonality was calculated as the square root of Simpson's diversity index across productive rearrangements. As stored in TCRdb, this immuneACCESS dataset retains in-frame rearrangements with V and J assigned. A fraction of the clones does not appear; measured against another copy, unresolved V genes explain less than half of the discrepancy, and the remainder lacks a known reason. V, J and clone size derive from that table, while D and trimming were established from the DNA sequence. This sample has around 260,000 clones in its table, and 88% of those were observed once. The ten largest clonotypes hold around 9.6% of the sample.

This clonotype was obtained from a woman in her 70s with COVID-19, enrolled during active disease. The chain links TRBV3-1 (or the pseudogene TRBV3-2) with TRBJ1-4, with the D gene too uncertain to name. Sample: peripheral blood. CDR3 loop: CASSSVPGEKLFF. The base sequence is TGTGCCAGCAGCTCTGTACCAGGTGAAAAACTGTTTTTT.